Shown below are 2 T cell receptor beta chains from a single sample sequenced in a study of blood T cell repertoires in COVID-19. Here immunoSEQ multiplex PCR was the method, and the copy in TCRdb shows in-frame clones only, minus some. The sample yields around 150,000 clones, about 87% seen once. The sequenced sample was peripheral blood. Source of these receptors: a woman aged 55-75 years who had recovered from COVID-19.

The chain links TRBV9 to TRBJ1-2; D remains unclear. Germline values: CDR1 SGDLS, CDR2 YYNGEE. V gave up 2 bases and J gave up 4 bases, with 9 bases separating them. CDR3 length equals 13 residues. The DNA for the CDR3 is TGTGCCAGCAGCGTGACGGGGTTCTATGGCTACACCTTC. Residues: CASSVTGFYGYTF.

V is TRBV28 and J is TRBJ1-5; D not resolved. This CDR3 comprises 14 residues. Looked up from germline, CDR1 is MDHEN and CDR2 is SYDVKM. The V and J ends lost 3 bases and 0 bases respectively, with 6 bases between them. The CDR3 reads CASSFYNSNQPQHF. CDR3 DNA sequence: TGTGCCAGCAGTTTCTATAATAGCAATCAGCCCCAGCATTTT. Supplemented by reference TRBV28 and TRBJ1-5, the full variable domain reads DVKVTQSSRYLVKRTGEKVFLECVQDMDHENMFWYRQDPGLGLRLIYFSYDVKMKEKGDIPEGYSVSREKKERFSLILESASTNQTSMYLCASSFYNSNQPQHFGDGTRLSIL.